This entry lists 12 T cell receptor beta chains sequenced from one sample in a study of blood T cells in healthy people across ages. Through a sample-barcoded 5' primer and a J-beta primer mix, a second PCR was run for roughly 6 to 12 cycles. TCRdb passed the 5' RACE reads through MiXCR, listing each CDR3 protein once. The sample lists approximately 1.5 million distinct CDR3 sequences; 40% to 45% were seen once. Source material: blood. All receptors derive from a woman aged 18-35 years in good health.

V and J are TRBV2 and TRBJ1-5; tentatively, D is TRBD1 (6 bases). Germline-derived CDR1 and CDR2 are SNHLY and FYNNEI. This CDR3 comprises 15 residues. Trimming took off 7 bases at V and 2 bases at J, with 15 bases between the two ends. CDR3 bases: TGTGCCAGCAACGGGGGGCGCTTGGGCAATCAGCCCCAGCATTTT. This codes for CASNGGRLGNQPQHF.

CDR3 coding DNA: TGCAGTGCTAGAGGAATTGATTTATCGATTAAGCGTTATGGCTACACCTTC. Its translation: CSARGIDLSIKRYGYTF. V is TRBV20-1 and J is TRBJ1-2; the D is unclear. Germline CDR1 reads DFQATT; CDR2 reads SNEGSKA (reference sequence). The CDR3 spans 17 residues. V dropped 1 base and J dropped 5 bases, with 23 bases sitting between them.

V and J are TRBV19 and TRBJ2-1; 11 bases match TRBD2. The J segment lost 10 bases and the V segment lost 6 bases, leaving 14 bases of the junction unmatched. CDR3 length: 16 amino acids. CDR1 is LNHDA and CDR2 is SQIVND in the germline V gene (reference sequence). CDR3 loop: CASRLVMTSGEWEQFF. The CDR3 DNA reads TGTGCCAGTAGACTGGTCATGACTAGCGGGGAATGGGAGCAGTTCTTC.

As for this clonotype: At one end the junction does not follow the germline gene, possibly because of a read error. The chain links TRBV5-1 to TRBJ2-1; the match to TRBD2 covers 11 bases. Looked up from germline, CDR1 is SGHRS and CDR2 is YFSETQ. The CDR3 has 16 residues. This CDR3 is CASGFPTSGSDGEQFF. The CDR3 DNA reads as TGCGCCAGCGGCTTTCCCACTAGCGGGAGTGATGGTGAGCAGTTCTTC. Together with reference TRBV5-1 and TRBJ2-1, the CDR3 gives the full variable domain: KAGVTQTPRYLIKTRGQQVTLSCSPISGHRSVSWYQQTPGQGLQFLFEYFSETQRNKGNFPGRFSGRQFSNSRSEMNVSTLELGDSALYLCASGFPTSGSDGEQFFGPGTRLTVL.

The V gene is TRBV20-1, the J gene TRBJ1-4; no definite D call. V was clipped by 6 bases and J by 7 bases, with 12 bases between them. The germline V gene encodes CDR1 DFQATT and CDR2 SNEGSKA (reference sequence). The CDR3 loop spans 12 amino acids. In nucleotides, the CDR3 is TGCAGTGCCCCCGGGAGAAGTGAAAAACTGTTTTTT. This gives the protein CSAPGRSEKLFF.

This rearrangement joins TRBV9 to TRBJ1-5; D ambiguous. Trimming took 4 bases from V and 0 from J, leaving 11 bases between them. Germline V gene data show CDR1 as SGDLS and CDR2 as YYNGEE. This CDR3 contains 15 residues. Here the CDR3 DNA reads TGTGCCAGCAGCACGGACGCATCTAGCAATCAGCCCCAGCATTTT. Protein: CASSTDASSNQPQHF.

The chain links TRBV20-1 to TRBJ2-5; perhaps TRBD2 as D (6 bases). The germline V gene has CDR1 DFQATT and CDR2 SNEGSKA (reference sequence). Trimming removed 3 bases at V and 5 bases at J, with 13 bases between. The CDR3 totals 13 residues. The CDR3 bases are TGCAGTGCTAGTCGAGGAGGGTCGGAGACCCAGTACTTC. Translating gives CSASRGGSETQYF.

This clonotype was seen only a few times. J is TRBJ1-4 and V is TRBV6-5, with no clear D. Germline lookup yields CDR1 MNHEY and CDR2 SVGAGI. V shed 6 bases and J shed 8 bases, with 13 bases lying between them. The CDR3 length is 13 residues. In DNA, the CDR3 is TGTGCCAGCAGCCGGGCCCGCACCGAAAAACTGTTTTTT. Its protein product is CASSRARTEKLFF.

The chain combines TRBV24-1 with TRBJ1-5, with D perhaps TRBD1 (5 bases). The CDR3 length is 16 residues. Trimming shortened V by 9 bases and J by 2 bases, and 19 bases separated the two germline ends. Germline-derived CDR1 and CDR2 are KGHDR and SFDVKD. Written as DNA, the CDR3 is TGTGCCACCGCCGAAGGGCTACAGGCCGGCAATCAGCCCCAGCATTTT. This gives the protein CATAEGLQAGNQPQHF.

On this clonotype itself: This may arise from a read error, as a much more abundant clone is one base away. The chain uses TRBV10-3 and TRBJ2-1; 8 bases match TRBD2. The J call is doubtful: the DNA matches TRBJ2-7 better. The CDR3 is 15 amino acids. Germline CDR1 is ENHRY and CDR2 is SYGVKD. The DNA of the CDR3 is TGTGCCATCAGTGAACAAGCGGGGGCCTACAATGAGCAGTACTTC. Its translation is CAISEQAGAYNEQYF.

This clonotype turned up a few times. The chain is built from TRBV13 and TRBJ1-2; 9 nucleotides line up with TRBD1. The CDR3 runs 15 residues. Germline V CDR1 and CDR2: PRHDT, FYEKMQ (reference sequence). V was clipped by 4 bases and J by 5 bases; unmatched bases: 8. CDR3 DNA: TGTGCCAGCAGCTCCGGGACAGGGATCGAATATGGCTACACCTTC. Residues: CASSSGTGIEYGYTF.

The chain is built from TRBV4-3 and TRBJ1-1; D gene uncertain. Germline V CDR1 and CDR2: LGHNA, YSLEER. The length of the CDR3 is 13 residues. The ends were cut back, 1 base at V and 8 bases at J, with 11 bases in the middle. This CDR3 reads CASSQGRRAEAFF. DNA for the CDR3: TGCGCCAGCAGCCAAGGCAGGCGCGCCGAAGCTTTCTTT.